These 27 T cell receptor beta chains were all obtained from the same sample, sequenced in a study of response to subunit inactivated influenza vaccine. Using its own MiXCR run on the RT-PCR reads, TCRdb lists one record per CDR3 protein. Of around 520,000 distinct CDR3 sequences listed, around 11% are singletons. The sample here was PBMCs from blood, taken on the day of vaccination. Every receptor here comes from a man aged 45-65 years who received an inactivated influenza vaccine.

This rearrangement joins TRBV4-1 to TRBJ1-5; possible D gene TRBD1, 5 bases. Trimming cost V 3 bases and J 7 bases, with 16 bases left between them. There are 15 residues in the CDR3. Germline V gene sequence: CDR1 MGHRA, CDR2 YSYEKL. The CDR3 reads CASSQERRVGQPQHF. CDR3 bases: TGCGCCAGCAGCCAGGAGCGCAGGGTGGGCCAGCCCCAGCATTTT.

This clonotype showed up just a few times. The chain has TRBV20-1 and TRBJ2-3; 7 bases are shared with TRBD2. With V trimmed by 6 bases and J by 5 bases, 17 bases remained unmatched. Germline lookup yields CDR1 DFQATT and CDR2 SNEGSKA (reference sequence). The CDR3 consists of 16 residues. CDR3 in DNA: TGCAGTGCGAGTATCATATCTGCGGGAGCCGGAGATACGCAGTATTTT. Amino acid sequence: CSASIISAGAGDTQYF.

The chain has TRBV7-9 and TRBJ1-1; tentative D call: TRBD1 (6 bases). Trimming took 5 bases from V and 6 from J, leaving 13 bases between them. The CDR3 has 13 residues. Germline CDR1 is SEHNR and CDR2 is FQNEAQ (reference sequence). The CDR3 region has the DNA TGTGCCAGCAGCGCAACAGGGACGGCTGAAGCTTTCTTT. Its translation: CASSATGTAEAFF.

Many counts were recorded for this clonotype. The V call is TRBV20-1, the J call TRBJ1-4; TRBD1 might be the D (6 bases). The CDR3 extends over 12 amino acids. Trimming pared 6 bases from V and 11 bases from J, leaving 16 bases between. Germline-derived CDR1 and CDR2 are DFQATT and SNEGSKA (reference sequence). The chain's CDR3 is CSAEKQGAKLFF. CDR3 bases: TGCAGTGCCGAAAAACAGGGTGCTAAACTGTTTTTT.

This clonotype was picked up a small number of times. The J gene is TRBJ2-1, the V gene TRBV20-1; TRBD2 matches 7 bases. V shed 2 bases and J 10 bases; nucleotides not matched to a gene: 8. This CDR3 is built from 13 residues. Germline CDR1 and CDR2: DFQATT and SNEGSKA (reference sequence). The CDR3 DNA follows: TGCAGTGCTAGATCGGGGAGGGACCAGGAGCAGTTCTTC. It yields the protein CSARSGRDQEQFF.

This sequence joins TRBV4-3 and TRBJ2-1, with a weak D call TRBD2 (5 bases). Trimming left V 0 bases short and J 6 bases short, with 6 bases between. The CDR3 extends over 13 amino acids. Germline CDR1 is LGHNA and CDR2 is YSLEER. CDR3: CASSQEAGNEQFF. CDR3 coding DNA: TGCGCCAGCAGCCAAGAGGCGGGCAATGAGCAGTTCTTC.

V usage is TRBV7-2 and J usage is TRBJ2-5; 7 positions match TRBD1. Germline V gene sequence: CDR1 SGHTA, CDR2 FQGNSA. There are 16 residues in the CDR3. V trimming: 4 bases; J trimming: 4 bases; junction bases outside the gene matches: 12. The CDR3 sequence: CASSSTRLGTVETQYF. The CDR3 DNA reads TGTGCCAGCAGCTCAACCCGTCTCGGGACAGTAGAGACCCAGTACTTC.

The rearrangement links TRBV20-1 to TRBJ1-2, with 8 bases matching TRBD1. CDR1 and CDR2 from the germline V gene are DFQATT and SNEGSKA (reference sequence). The CDR3 has 13 residues. After removal of 4 bases from V and 4 bases from J, the junction contained 5 bases not matched to a gene. The CDR3 DNA follows: TGCAGTGCTATAGCAGGGGGCTCCTATGGCTACACCTTC. It codes for CSAIAGGSYGYTF.

There are a few counts of this clonotype. The rearrangement uses TRBV11-2 and TRBJ2-7; D call uncertain. V lost 5 bases and J lost 8, with 19 bases in between. The CDR3 is 14 amino acids. CDR1 and CDR2 from the germline V gene are SGHAT and FQNNGV. The CDR3: CASSAQDQPLKQYF. The DNA for the CDR3 is TGTGCCAGCAGCGCCCAGGACCAACCGTTGAAGCAGTACTTC. The complete variable domain, with remaining parts taken from reference TRBV11-2 and TRBJ2-7, reads EAGVAQSPRYKIIEKRQSVAFWCNPISGHATLYWYQQILGQGPKLLIQFQNNGVVDDSQLPKDRFSAERLKGVDSTLKIQPAKLEDSAVYLCASSAQDQPLKQYFGPGTRLTVT.

This clonotype has only a few counts. V usage is TRBV27 and J usage is TRBJ1-4; possible D gene TRBD1, 5 bases. Germline CDR1 MNHEY, CDR2 SMNVEV (reference sequence). The CDR3 runs to 17 residues. Trimming removed 0 bases from V and 0 bases from J, with 11 bases in between. Written as DNA, the CDR3 is TGTGCCAGCAGTTTATCAGCACAGGCTGCAACTAATGAAAAACTGTTTTTT. It encodes CASSLSAQAATNEKLFF.

The chain links TRBV3-1 to TRBJ2-1, with 7 bases fitting TRBD1. Germline-derived CDR1 and CDR2 are LGHDT and YNNKEL (reference sequence). The V and J ends lost 5 bases and 7 bases, in that order; junction bases with no gene match: 11. The CDR3 totals 15 residues. CDR3 amino acids: CASSAGTVDRNEQFF. In DNA, the CDR3 is TGTGCCAGCAGCGCCGGGACAGTCGATAGAAATGAGCAGTTCTTC.

The rearrangement links TRBV18 to TRBJ2-2; D not certain. CDR3 length: 13 amino acids. CDR1 and CDR2 from the germline V gene are KGHSH and LQKENI. Trimming removed 4 bases at V and 6 bases at J, with 9 bases between. CDR3 in amino acids: CASSLSNAGELFF. The DNA for the CDR3 is TGTGCCAGCTCACTTAGTAACGCCGGGGAGCTGTTTTTT. The whole variable domain, filled in from reference TRBV18 and TRBJ2-2, reads NAGVMQNPRHLVRRRGQEARLRCSPMKGHSHVYWYRQLPEEGLKFMVYLQKENIIDESGMPKERFSAEFPKEGPSILRIQQVVRGDSAAYFCASSLSNAGELFFGEGSRLTVL.

This clonotype came up a few times. The chain links TRBV15 to TRBJ2-1, with 14 bases aligning to TRBD2. The length of the CDR3 is 15 residues. V lost 4 bases, J lost 7 bases, and 3 bases stayed unmatched. Germline loops: CDR1 LNHNV, CDR2 YYDKDF (reference sequence). In nucleotides, the CDR3 is TGTGCCACCAGCAAAGGGACTAGCGGGAGTAATGAGCAGTTCTTC. Protein product: CATSKGTSGSNEQFF.

The chain links TRBV19 to TRBJ2-7; no clear D. The CDR3 covers 12 residues. The germline V gene encodes CDR1 LNHDA and CDR2 SQIVND (reference sequence). Trimming left V 4 bases short and J 5 bases short, with 9 bases between. The CDR3 spells CASSSLSNEQYF. CDR3 DNA sequence: TGTGCCAGTAGTAGCCTTTCCAACGAGCAGTACTTC.

This clonotype was detected a few times. The chain couples TRBV18 to TRBJ2-3, with 7 bases identical to TRBD2. The CDR3 consists of 15 residues. The V gene end was trimmed by 1 base and the J gene end by 6 bases; junction bases not matched to a gene: 7. Germline loops: CDR1 KGHSH, CDR2 LQKENI. CDR3 sequence (DNA): TGTGCCAGCTCACCACAGGCGGGGGTCCGGGATACGCAGTATTTT. Protein product: CASSPQAGVRDTQYF.

This clonotype came up a few times. V is TRBV5-1 and J is TRBJ2-1; D not certain. The V and J ends lost 4 bases and 9 bases respectively, with 14 bases between them. The CDR3 has 13 residues. Germline CDR1 and CDR2: SGHRS and YFSETQ. CDR3: CASSMTPKAEQFF. The CDR3 coding sequence is TGCGCCAGCAGCATGACCCCGAAGGCTGAGCAGTTCTTC.

V usage is TRBV14 and J usage is TRBJ2-1; D tentatively reads TRBD1 or TRBD2 (5 bases each). Trimming stripped 2 bases from V and 7 bases from J, with 18 bases between. In germline, CDR1 is SGHDN, CDR2 FVKESK. The CDR3 spans 16 residues. CDR3 loop: CASSQTRGNSRNEQFF. The CDR3 DNA is TGTGCCAGCAGCCAAACCCGGGGCAACAGTAGGAATGAGCAGTTCTTC.

This clonotype was seen a few times. The gene calls are TRBV5-1 and TRBJ2-1, with 9 bases fitting TRBD2. The CDR3 is 17 residues long. The V and J ends lost 4 bases and 8 bases, in that order; junction bases with no gene match: 16. Germline V lookup: CDR1 SGHRS, CDR2 YFSETQ. This CDR3 is CASSQRTDGTSQDEQFF. CDR3 DNA sequence: TGCGCCAGCAGCCAACGGACCGATGGGACTAGCCAGGATGAGCAGTTCTTC.

The chain uses TRBV20-1 and TRBJ2-7, with D tentatively TRBD1 or TRBD2 (7 bases each). Germline-derived CDR1 and CDR2 are DFQATT and SNEGSKA (reference sequence). CDR3 length: 14 amino acids. V lost 6 bases, J lost 0 bases, and 15 bases lay in between. The CDR3 spells CSAPQGGASYEQYF. The CDR3 bases are TGCAGTGCCCCCCAGGGGGGGGCCTCCTACGAGCAGTACTTC.

The table lists this clonotype with a few counts. V and J are TRBV7-2 and TRBJ2-7; 7 nucleotides align to TRBD2. Germline CDR1 reads SGHTA; CDR2 reads FQGNSA. The junction had 9 bases not matched to a gene; V was cut back by 3 bases and J by 4 bases. The CDR3 runs to 15 residues. The CDR3 is CASSFFPRGSYEQYF. The CDR3 nucleotides are TGTGCCAGCAGCTTTTTTCCGCGGGGGTCGTACGAGCAGTACTTC.

The table lists this clonotype with a few counts. V and J are TRBV12-3 or TRBV12-4 and TRBJ2-7; TRBD1 might be the D (6 bases). Trimming shortened V by 1 base and J by 3 bases, and 13 bases separated the two germline ends. This CDR3 comprises 15 residues. Written as DNA, the CDR3 is TGTGCCAGCAGTTTAGGGGCGAACAGGGTCTACGAGCAGTACTTC. Its translation is CASSLGANRVYEQYF.

The chain uses TRBV28 and TRBJ2-3; D not resolved. Germline V gives CDR1 MDHEN, CDR2 SYDVKM. Trimming cost V 3 bases and J 6 bases, with 13 bases left between them. The CDR3 extends over 14 amino acids. The CDR3 sequence: CASSLSRLTDTQYF. CDR3 coding DNA: TGTGCCAGCAGTTTGAGTCGGTTGACGGATACGCAGTATTTT.

A few counts support this clonotype. The chain carries TRBV20-1 and TRBJ2-1, with 8 bases identical to TRBD2. Trimming at V came to 5 bases and at J to 5 bases, leaving 14 bases not matched to a gene. The CDR3 spans 16 residues. Per the germline V gene, CDR1 is DFQATT and CDR2 is SNEGSKA (reference sequence). The DNA for the CDR3 is TGCAGTGCTCGTGTACCGGGACTAGAGCATAACAATGAGCAGTTCTTC. This encodes CSARVPGLEHNNEQFF.

The J gene is TRBJ2-5, the V gene TRBV7-9; D is unclear. Trimming took 3 bases from V and 0 from J, leaving 8 bases between them. Germline CDR1 reads SEHNR; CDR2 reads FQNEAQ (reference sequence). The CDR3 has 14 residues. In nucleotides, the CDR3 is TGTGCCAGCAGCTTCAGGACCAACCAAGAGACCCAGTACTTC. As protein: CASSFRTNQETQYF.

The genes are TRBV4-1 and TRBJ2-6; 10 bases line up with TRBD1. The CDR3 sequence is 18 residues long. The germline V gene encodes CDR1 MGHRA and CDR2 YSYEKL. The trim removed 1 base at V and 1 base at J, leaving 4 bases unmatched. CDR3 sequence reads: CASSQVGTGVSGANVLTF. In DNA, the CDR3 is TGCGCCAGCAGCCAAGTGGGGACAGGGGTATCTGGGGCCAACGTCCTGACTTTC.

The table lists this clonotype with a few counts. The chain employs TRBV3-1 and TRBJ2-3, with D tentatively TRBD1 (6 bases). Per the germline V gene, CDR1 is LGHDT and CDR2 is YNNKEL (reference sequence). The V and J ends lost 10 bases and 5 bases respectively, with 16 bases between them. The CDR3 covers 13 residues. Written as DNA, the CDR3 is TGTGCCACGAAGGACAGAGAGAAAGATACGCAGTATTTT. Its protein product is CATKDREKDTQYF.

This clonotype was counted between two and nine times. The V call is TRBV7-9, the J call TRBJ2-1; 8 nucleotides match TRBD2. The V gene's germline CDR1 is SEHNR and CDR2 FQNEAQ (reference sequence). The junction had 6 bases not matched to a gene; V was cut back by 5 bases and J by 0 bases. This CDR3 region has 16 residues. Here the CDR3 reads CASSPTLADSYNEQFF. CDR3 sequence (DNA): TGTGCCAGCAGCCCTACACTAGCGGACTCCTACAATGAGCAGTTCTTC.